Each of the 9 T cell receptor beta chains below was sequenced from the same sample in a study of post-analysis software for immune sequencing data. These TCRs' antigens remain unknown. Study outcomes and limitations: TRBV5-6, TRBV5-1 and TRBV20-1 belonged to a set of roughly 5 TRBV segments that were more frequent in patients than controls.

Unique molecular identifiers were present in the TCR beta cDNA libraries. From the PCR reads, TCRdb called clonotypes with MiXCR, one entry per CDR3 protein. The sample holds approximately 460,000 distinct CDR3 sequences, 40% to 55% seen once. Sequencing used blood. These receptors were collected from a girl between 5 and 17 years old with multiple sclerosis.

J is TRBJ2-1 and V is TRBV3-1, with 10 positions matching TRBD1. Germline V gene sequence: CDR1 LGHDT, CDR2 YNNKEL (reference sequence). Trimming took 5 bases from V and 5 from J; bases not matched to a gene: 12. The CDR3 consists of 17 residues. CDR3 amino acids: CASSDLSGTGANNEQFF. CDR3 nucleotide sequence: TGTGCCAGCAGCGACTTATCCGGGACAGGGGCCAACAATGAGCAGTTCTTC.

This rearrangement joins TRBV7-9 to TRBJ2-7; TRBD1 matches 7 bases. Germline CDR1 is SEHNR and CDR2 is FQNEAQ (reference sequence). The V gene end was trimmed by 5 bases and the J gene end by 2 bases; junction bases not matched to a gene: 9. This CDR3 has 15 amino acids. CDR3 bases: TGTGCCAGCAGCACTACCGACAGGGCCCCCTACGAGCAGTACTTC. It encodes CASSTTDRAPYEQYF.

V usage is TRBV27 and J usage is TRBJ1-1; D remains unclear. CDR3 length: 13 amino acids. The germline CDR1 and CDR2 sequences are MNHEY and SMNVEV (reference sequence). V lost 8 bases, J lost 1 base, and 11 bases lay in between. The CDR3 protein is CASAGRGNTEAFF. Written as DNA, the CDR3 is TGTGCCAGCGCTGGCCGGGGGAACACTGAAGCTTTCTTT.

The chain combines TRBV7-9 with TRBJ2-7; possibly TRBD1 for D (6 bases). The CDR3 covers 12 residues. Germline V gene sequence: CDR1 SEHNR, CDR2 FQNEAQ (reference sequence). The CDR3: CASQGIVSEQYF. DNA of the CDR3: TGTGCTTCACAGGGAATAGTTAGCGAGCAGTACTTC.

This chain connects TRBV28 to TRBJ2-7, with 11 bases that match TRBD2. The CDR3 sequence is 15 residues long. V gave up 7 bases and J gave up 3 bases; unmatched junction bases: 8. The germline CDR1 and CDR2 sequences are MDHEN and SYDVKM. The CDR3 sequence is CASTLTSGSLYEQYF. The CDR3 DNA is TGTGCCAGCACCTTAACTAGCGGGAGCCTCTACGAGCAGTACTTC.

This chain links TRBV5-1 with TRBJ2-3; tentatively, D is TRBD2 (5 bases). The CDR3 sequence is 14 residues long. V shed 2 bases and J shed 2 bases, with 9 bases lying between them. The germline V gene has CDR1 SGHRS and CDR2 YFSETQ. The CDR3 is CASSFSDSTDTQYF. The CDR3 nucleotides are TGCGCCAGCAGCTTTTCGGACTCCACAGATACGCAGTATTTT.

The chain carries TRBV27 and TRBJ2-3, with no clear D. The CDR3 has 16 residues. V was cut by 4 bases and J by 0 bases, with 14 bases left in between. The V gene's germline CDR1 is MNHEY and CDR2 SMNVEV (reference sequence). In DNA form, the CDR3 reads TGTGCCAGCAGTTCACGCGACCCACCTAGCACAGATACGCAGTATTTT. Residues: CASSSRDPPSTDTQYF.

The chain couples TRBV6-1 to TRBJ1-5; no firm D call. The CDR3 covers 14 residues. V gave up 2 bases and J gave up 4 bases, with 9 bases separating them. Germline lookup yields CDR1 MNHNS and CDR2 SASEGT. CDR3 nucleotide sequence: TGTGCCAGCAGTGAACTGGCAGTTAATCAGCCCCAGCATTTT. Protein sequence: CASSELAVNQPQHF.

To note about this clonotype: A junction boundary mismatches the germline segment, possibly from a read error. This chain links TRBV25-1 with TRBJ2-5, with D uncertain. Looked up from germline, CDR1 is MGHDK and CDR2 is SYGVNS. CDR3 length: 16 amino acids. This chain's CDR3 is CVSNGRGGQIQETQYF. For the CDR3, the DNA is TGTGTCAGCAACGGTCGCGGTGGGCAGATACAAGAGACCCAGTACTTC. Full variable domain (remainder filled in from reference TRBV25-1 and TRBJ2-5): EADIYQTPRYLVIGTGKKITLECSQTMGHDKMYWYQQDPGMELHLIHYSYGVNSTEKGDLSSESTVSRIRTEHFPLTLESARPSHTSQYLCVSNGRGGQIQETQYFGPGTRLLVL.